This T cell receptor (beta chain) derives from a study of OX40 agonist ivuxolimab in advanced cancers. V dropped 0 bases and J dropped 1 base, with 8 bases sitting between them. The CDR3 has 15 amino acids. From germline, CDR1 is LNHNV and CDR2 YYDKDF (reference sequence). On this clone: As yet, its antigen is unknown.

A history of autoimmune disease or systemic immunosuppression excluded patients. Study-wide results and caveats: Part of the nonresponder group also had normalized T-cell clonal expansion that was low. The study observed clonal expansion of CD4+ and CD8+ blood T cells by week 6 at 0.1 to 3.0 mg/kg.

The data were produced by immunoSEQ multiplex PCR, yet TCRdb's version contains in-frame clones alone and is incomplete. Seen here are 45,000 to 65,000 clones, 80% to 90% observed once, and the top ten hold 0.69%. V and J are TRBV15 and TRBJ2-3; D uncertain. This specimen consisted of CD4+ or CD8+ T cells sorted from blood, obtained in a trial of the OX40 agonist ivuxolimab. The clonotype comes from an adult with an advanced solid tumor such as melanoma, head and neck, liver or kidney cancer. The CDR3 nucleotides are TGTGCCACCAGCAGAGATTATGGGGGCACAGATACGCAGTATTTT. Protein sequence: CATSRDYGGTDTQYF. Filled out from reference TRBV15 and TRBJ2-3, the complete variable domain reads DAMVIQNPRYQVTQFGKPVTLSCSQTLNHNVMYWYQQKSSQAPKLLFHYYDKDFNNEADTPDNFQSRRPNTSFCFLDIRSPGLGDTAMYLCATSRDYGGTDTQYFGPGTRLTVL.